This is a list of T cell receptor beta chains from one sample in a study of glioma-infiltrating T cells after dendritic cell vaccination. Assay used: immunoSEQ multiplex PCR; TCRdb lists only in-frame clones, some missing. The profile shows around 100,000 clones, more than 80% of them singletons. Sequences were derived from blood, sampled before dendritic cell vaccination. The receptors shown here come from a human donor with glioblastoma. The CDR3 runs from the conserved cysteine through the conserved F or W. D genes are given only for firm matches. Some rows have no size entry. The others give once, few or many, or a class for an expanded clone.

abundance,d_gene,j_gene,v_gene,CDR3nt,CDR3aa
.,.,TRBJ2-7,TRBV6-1,TGTGCCAGCAGTTTCCGACAAACCAGCCCCTACGAGCAGTACTTC,CASSFRQTSPYEQYF
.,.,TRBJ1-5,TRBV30,TGTGCCTGGAGTCCGGGAAATCAGCCCCAGCATTTT,CAWSPGNQPQHF
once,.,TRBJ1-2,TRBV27,TGTGCCAGCAGTTTAAGCGGGGGTGGCTACACCTTC,CASSLSGGGYTF
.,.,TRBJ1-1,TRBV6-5,TGTGCCAGCAGAGCAGGGTTCGGTGGCACTGAAGCTTTCTTT,CASRAGFGGTEAFF
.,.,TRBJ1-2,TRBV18,TGTGCCAGCTCACGCCCCGGTTCTGGCTACACCTTC,CASSRPGSGYTF
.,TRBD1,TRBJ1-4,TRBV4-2,TGTGCCAGCAGCCGGGGACAGGGAGGTGAAAAACTGTTTTTT,CASSRGQGGEKLFF
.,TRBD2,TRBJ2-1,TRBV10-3,TGTGCCATCAGGACCCTAGCGGGGGACTCCTACAATGAGCAGTTCTTC,CAIRTLAGDSYNEQFF
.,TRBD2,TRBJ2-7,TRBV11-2,TGTGCCAGCACGACGGGGGGTTTTTTGGACGAGCAGTACTTC,CASTTGGFLDEQYF
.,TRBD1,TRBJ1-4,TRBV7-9,TGTGCCAGCAGTAAAGAGGGGGCCTATGAAAAACTGTTTTTT,CASSKEGAYEKLFF
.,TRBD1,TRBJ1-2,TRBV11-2,TGTGCCAGCAGCTCCGTAGGACAGGGAGGGGGCTACACCTTC,CASSSVGQGGGYTF
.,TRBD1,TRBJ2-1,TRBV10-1,TGCGCCAGCGGCCCAGGGGACAGCCCTAATACCTACAATGAGCAGTTCTTC,CASGPGDSPNTYNEQFF
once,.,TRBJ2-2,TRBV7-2,TGTGCCAGCAGCTTAGTTTCAAGGCGGGAAGGCAGGGAGCTGTTTTTT,CASSLVSRREGRELFF
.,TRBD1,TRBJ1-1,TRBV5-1,TGCGCCAGCAGCGGACAGGGGGCAATGGCTTTCTTT,CASSGQGAMAFF
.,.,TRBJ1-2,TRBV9,TGTGCCAGCAGCTCAAAGGGGGGCTACACCTTC,CASSSKGGYTF
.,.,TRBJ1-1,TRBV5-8,TGTGCCAGCAGCTATACAGGGTTTGTAACTTTCTTT,CASSYTGFVTFF
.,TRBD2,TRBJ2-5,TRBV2,TGTGCCAGCAGTGACGCGCTAGCGGGGCGGGAGACCCAGTACTTC,CASSDALAGRETQYF
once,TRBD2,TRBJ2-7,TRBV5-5,TGTGCCAGCAGCTTCCCGGGACTAGCGGGGAGCTCCTACGAGCAGTACTTC,CASSFPGLAGSSYEQYF
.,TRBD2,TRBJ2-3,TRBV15,TGTGCCACCAGCAGAGACCTGCCGAAAGTGGTAGCGGGCGAACGGACGCAGTATTTT,CATSRDLPKVVAGERTQYF
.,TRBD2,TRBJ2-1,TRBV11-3,TGTGCCAGCAGCTTAGGGACTAGCGGGGTATACAATGAGCAGTTCTTC,CASSLGTSGVYNEQFF
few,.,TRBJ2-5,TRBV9,TGTGCCAGCAGCCTCAGCGGGACACTGACCCAGTACTTC,CASSLSGTLTQYF
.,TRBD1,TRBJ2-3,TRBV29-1,TGCAGCGGGGGACAGGGGGAAGGCACAGATACGCAGTATTTT,CSGGQGEGTDTQYF
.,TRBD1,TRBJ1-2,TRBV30,TGTGCCTGGAGTTCAACCGGGACAGAACAAATCTATGGCTACACCTTC,CAWSSTGTEQIYGYTF
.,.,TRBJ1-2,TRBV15,TGTGCCACCAGCAGAGAAGCGAGCTATGGCTACACCTTC,CATSREASYGYTF